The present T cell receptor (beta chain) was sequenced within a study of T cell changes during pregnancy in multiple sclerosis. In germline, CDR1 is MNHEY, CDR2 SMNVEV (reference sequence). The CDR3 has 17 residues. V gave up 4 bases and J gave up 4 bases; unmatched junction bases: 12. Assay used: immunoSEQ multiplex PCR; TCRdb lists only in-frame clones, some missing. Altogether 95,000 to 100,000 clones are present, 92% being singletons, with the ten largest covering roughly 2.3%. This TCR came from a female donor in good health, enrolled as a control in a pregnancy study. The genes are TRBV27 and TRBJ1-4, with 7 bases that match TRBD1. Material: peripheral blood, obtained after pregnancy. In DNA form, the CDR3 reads TGTGCCAGCAGTTCAACCCTAACGACAGGGAATAATGAAAAACTGTTTTTT. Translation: CASSSTLTTGNNEKLFF.